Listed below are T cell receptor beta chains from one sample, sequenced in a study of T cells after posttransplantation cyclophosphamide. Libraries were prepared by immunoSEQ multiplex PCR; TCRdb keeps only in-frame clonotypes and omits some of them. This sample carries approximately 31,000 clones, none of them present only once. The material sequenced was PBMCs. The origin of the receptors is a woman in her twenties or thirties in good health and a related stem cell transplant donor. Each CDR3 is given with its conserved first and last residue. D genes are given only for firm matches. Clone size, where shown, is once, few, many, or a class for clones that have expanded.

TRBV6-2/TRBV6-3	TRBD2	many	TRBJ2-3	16	CASSSGLAGGTDTQYF	TGTGCCAGCAGTTCGGGACTAGCGGGCGGCACAGATACGCAGTATTTT
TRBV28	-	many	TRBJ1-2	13	CASRPHQGYGYTF	TGTGCCAGCAGACCGCATCAGGGGTATGGCTACACCTTC
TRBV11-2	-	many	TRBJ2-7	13	CASSFPITGEQYF	TGTGCCAGCAGCTTCCCGATAACGGGCGAGCAGTACTTC
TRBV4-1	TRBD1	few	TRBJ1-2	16	CASSQRTGNTNYGYTF	TGCGCCAGCAGCCAACGGACAGGGAACACTAACTATGGCTACACCTTC
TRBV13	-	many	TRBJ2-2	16	CASSLSMTENTGELFF	TGTGCCAGCAGCTTGTCGATGACAGAGAACACCGGGGAGCTGTTTTTT
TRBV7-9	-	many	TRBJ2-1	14	CASSLGTAYNEQFF	TGTGCCAGCAGCTTAGGGACAGCATACAATGAGCAGTTCTTC
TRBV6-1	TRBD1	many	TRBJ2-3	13	CASGTGEVDTQYF	TGTGCCAGCGGGACAGGGGAGGTAGATACGCAGTATTTT
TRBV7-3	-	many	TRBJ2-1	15	CASSLGQGNYNEQFF	TGTGCCAGCAGCTTAGGCCAGGGCAACTACAATGAGCAGTTCTTC
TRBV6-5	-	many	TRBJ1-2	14	CASSYDIGDYGYTF	TGTGCCAGCAGTTACGACATTGGTGACTATGGCTACACCTTC
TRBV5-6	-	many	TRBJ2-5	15	CASSLDLVPVETQYF	TGTGCCAGCAGCTTGGACCTCGTCCCGGTGGAGACCCAGTACTTC
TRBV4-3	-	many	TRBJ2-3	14	CASSPGSGRDTQYF	TGCGCCAGCAGCCCTGGCTCGGGGAGGGATACGCAGTATTTT
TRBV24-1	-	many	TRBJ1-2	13	CATSDRGGYGYTF	TGTGCCACCAGTGACCGAGGGGGATATGGCTACACCTTC
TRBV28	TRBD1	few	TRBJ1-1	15	CASRPPGQVGTEAFF	TGTGCCAGCAGGCCACCGGGACAGGTTGGGACTGAAGCTTTCTTT
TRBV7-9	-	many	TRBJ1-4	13	CASSRADLGKLFF	TGTGCCAGCAGCCGCGCGGACTTGGGAAAACTGTTTTTT
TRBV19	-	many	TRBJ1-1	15	CASSPLRGGNTEAFF	TGTGCCAGTAGTCCCCTGCGGGGGGGGAACACTGAAGCTTTCTTT
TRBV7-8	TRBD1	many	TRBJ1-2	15	CASSVRDRDNYGYTF	TGTGCCAGCAGCGTCCGGGACAGGGATAACTATGGCTACACCTTC
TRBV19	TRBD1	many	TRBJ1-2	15	CASSIEQGANYGYTF	TGTGCCAGTAGTATAGAGCAGGGGGCAAACTATGGCTACACCTTC
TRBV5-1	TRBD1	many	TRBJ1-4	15	CASTADARGHEKLFF	TGCGCCAGCACGGCAGATGCCAGGGGGCATGAAAAACTGTTTTTT
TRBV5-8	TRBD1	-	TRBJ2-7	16	CASSSGTGDGSYEQYF	TGTGCCAGCAGCTCTGGGACAGGGGATGGCTCCTACGAGCAGTACTTC
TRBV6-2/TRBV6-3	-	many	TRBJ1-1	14	CASRKAGSSAEAFF	TGTGCCAGCAGAAAAGCAGGGTCGAGTGCTGAAGCTTTCTTT
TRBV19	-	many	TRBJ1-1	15	CASSPPGGLGTEAFF	TGTGCCAGTAGTCCCCCAGGAGGGTTGGGCACTGAAGCTTTCTTT
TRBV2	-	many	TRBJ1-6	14	CASRYRVKNSPLHF	TGTGCCAGCAGATACAGGGTTAAAAATTCACCCCTCCACTTT
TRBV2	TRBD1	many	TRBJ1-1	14	CASSSTGGSTEAFF	TGTGCCAGCAGCTCGACAGGGGGGAGCACTGAAGCTTTCTTT
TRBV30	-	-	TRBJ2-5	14	CAGGDWLARETQYF	TGTGCCGGCGGTGATTGGTTAGCACGAGAGACCCAGTACTTC
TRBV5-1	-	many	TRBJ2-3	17	CASSGTRPGPDTDTQYF	TGCGCCAGCAGCGGAACCCGGCCAGGGCCTGACACAGATACGCAGTATTTT
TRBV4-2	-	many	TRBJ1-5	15	CASSQPGREVRPQHF	TGTGCCAGCAGCCAGCCAGGCAGGGAGGTTCGGCCCCAGCATTTT
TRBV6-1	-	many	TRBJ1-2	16	CASSEATGRLNYGYTF	TGTGCCAGCAGTGAAGCCACAGGGCGGCTTAACTATGGCTACACCTTC
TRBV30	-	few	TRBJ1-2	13	CAWSVRRADGYTF	TGTGCCTGGAGTGTCCGGAGGGCCGATGGCTACACCTTC
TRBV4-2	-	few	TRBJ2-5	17	CASSPRRLEEGSETQYF	TGTGCCAGCAGCCCACGCCGGCTGGAGGAGGGTTCAGAGACCCAGTACTTC
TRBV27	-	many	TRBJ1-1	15	CASSLPGQITTEAFF	TGTGCCAGCAGTTTACCCGGACAGATAACCACTGAAGCTTTCTTT
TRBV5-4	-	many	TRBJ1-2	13	CASSGQYLLGYTF	TGTGCCAGCAGCGGACAGTACCTTTTGGGCTACACCTTC